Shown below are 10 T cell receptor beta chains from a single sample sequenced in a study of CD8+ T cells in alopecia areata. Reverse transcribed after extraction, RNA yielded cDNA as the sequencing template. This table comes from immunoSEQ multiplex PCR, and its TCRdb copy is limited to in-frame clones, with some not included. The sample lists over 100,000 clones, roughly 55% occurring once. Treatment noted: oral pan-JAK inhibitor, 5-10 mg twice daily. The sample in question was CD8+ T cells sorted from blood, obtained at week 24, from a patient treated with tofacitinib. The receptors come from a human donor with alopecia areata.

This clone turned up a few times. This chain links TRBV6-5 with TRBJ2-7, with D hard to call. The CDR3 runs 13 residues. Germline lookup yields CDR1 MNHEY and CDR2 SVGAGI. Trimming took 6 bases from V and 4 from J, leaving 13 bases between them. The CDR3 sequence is CASRRIRTYEQYF. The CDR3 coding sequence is TGTGCCAGCAGACGCATTCGTACGTACGAGCAGTACTTC.

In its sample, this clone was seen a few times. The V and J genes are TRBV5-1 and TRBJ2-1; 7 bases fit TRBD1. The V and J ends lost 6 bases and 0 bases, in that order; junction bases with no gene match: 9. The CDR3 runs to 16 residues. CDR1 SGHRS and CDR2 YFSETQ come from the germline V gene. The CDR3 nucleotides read TGCGCCAGCACCTCCCTACGGGACAGCTCCTACAATGAGCAGTTCTTC. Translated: CASTSLRDSSYNEQFF.

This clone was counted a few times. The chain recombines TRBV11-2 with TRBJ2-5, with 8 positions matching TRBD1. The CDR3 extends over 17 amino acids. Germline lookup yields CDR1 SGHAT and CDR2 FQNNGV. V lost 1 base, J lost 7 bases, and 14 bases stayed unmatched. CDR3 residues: CASSLAPGAGGAGTQYF. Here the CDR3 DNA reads TGTGCCAGCAGCTTAGCCCCCGGGGCAGGGGGCGCCGGGACCCAGTACTTC.

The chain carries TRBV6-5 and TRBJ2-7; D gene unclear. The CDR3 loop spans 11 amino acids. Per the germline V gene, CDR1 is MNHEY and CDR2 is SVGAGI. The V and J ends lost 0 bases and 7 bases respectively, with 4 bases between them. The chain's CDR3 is CASSYSREQYF. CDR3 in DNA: TGTGCCAGCAGTTACTCAAGGGAGCAGTACTTC.

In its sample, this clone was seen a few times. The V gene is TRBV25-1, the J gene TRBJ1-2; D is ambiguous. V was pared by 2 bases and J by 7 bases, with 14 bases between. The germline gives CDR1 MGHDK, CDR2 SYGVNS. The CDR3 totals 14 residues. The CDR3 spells CASSELRQEIGYTF. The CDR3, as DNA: TGTGCCAGCAGTGAACTCAGGCAGGAGATTGGCTACACCTTC.

The CDR3 protein is CASSIEPSGGYTF. In DNA, the CDR3 is TGTGCCAGTAGTATAGAGCCCTCGGGAGGCTACACCTTC. The chain has TRBV19 and TRBJ1-2; D is ambiguous. From germline, CDR1 is LNHDA and CDR2 SQIVND (reference sequence). The CDR3 is 13 amino acids. Trimming took 0 bases from V and 8 from J, leaving 10 bases between them.

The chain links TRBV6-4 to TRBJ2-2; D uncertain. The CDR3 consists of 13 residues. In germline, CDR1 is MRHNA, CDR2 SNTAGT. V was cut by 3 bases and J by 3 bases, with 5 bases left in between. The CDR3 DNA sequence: TGTGCCAGCAGTGAGGCCGACACCGGGGAGCTGTTTTTT. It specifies CASSEADTGELFF.

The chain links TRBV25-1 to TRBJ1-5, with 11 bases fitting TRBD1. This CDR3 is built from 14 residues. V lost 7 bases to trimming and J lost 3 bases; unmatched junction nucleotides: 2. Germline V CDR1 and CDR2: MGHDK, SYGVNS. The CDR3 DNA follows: TGTGCCAGCACCGGACAGGGGGCCAATCAGCCCCAGCATTTT. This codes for CASTGQGANQPQHF.

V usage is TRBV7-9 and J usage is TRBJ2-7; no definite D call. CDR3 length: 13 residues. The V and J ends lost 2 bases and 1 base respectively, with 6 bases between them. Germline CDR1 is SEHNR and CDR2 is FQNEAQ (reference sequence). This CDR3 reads CASSLPLSYEQYF. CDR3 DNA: TGTGCCAGCAGCTTACCCCTTTCCTACGAGCAGTACTTC.

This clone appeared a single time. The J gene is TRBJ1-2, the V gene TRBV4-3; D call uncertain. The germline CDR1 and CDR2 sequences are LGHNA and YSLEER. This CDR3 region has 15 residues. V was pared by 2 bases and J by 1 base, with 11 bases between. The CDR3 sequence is CASSQLEGSNYGYTF. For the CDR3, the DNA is TGCGCCAGCAGCCAATTGGAGGGAAGTAACTATGGCTACACCTTC.